This entry lists 28 T cell receptor beta chains sequenced from one sample in a study of technical replicates of blood from several donors (dated by TCRdb to 2015 to 2018). The library was prepared using the immunoSEQ multiplex PCR assay. TCRdb carries this immuneACCESS record with in-frame sequences only. Its versions omit some clonotypes, under half of them owing to an unresolved V gene in the studies checked, with the rest unexplained. For this sample there are roughly 14,000 clones; around nine tenths appear just once. Roughly an eighth of the sample comes from the top ten. Sequencing was carried out using PBMCs. The source of these receptors is a human donor in good health.

V usage is TRBV5-4 and J usage is TRBJ2-7; a weak D match, TRBD2 (7 bases). Germline V CDR1 and CDR2: SGHNT, YYREEE (reference sequence). This CDR3 is 14 amino acids long. Deletions cut 5 bases from V and 3 bases from J, with 15 bases between. CDR3 sequence: CASSGRGGIYEQYF. In DNA form, the CDR3 reads TGTGCCAGCAGTGGGAGGGGGGGGATCTACGAGCAGTACTTC.

This chain joins TRBV2 and TRBJ1-5, with D unclear. The V gene lost 7 bases and the J gene lost 0 bases, with 10 bases spanning the gap. The CDR3 loop spans 14 amino acids. Germline CDR1 SNHLY, CDR2 FYNNEI. The CDR3 DNA is TGTGCCAGCACCGGAACGGGTAGCAATCAGCCCCAGCATTTT. Its translation: CASTGTGSNQPQHF.

The chain employs TRBV7-8 and TRBJ2-1, with D uncertain. The CDR3 extends over 13 amino acids. With 1 base removed from V and 5 bases from J, the gap between germline ends came to 6 bases. The germline V gene has CDR1 SGHVS and CDR2 FQNEAQ. The CDR3: CASSLGPNNEQFF. In nucleotides, the CDR3 is TGTGCCAGCAGCTTAGGGCCAAACAATGAGCAGTTCTTC.

The chain uses TRBV5-6 and TRBJ1-2; 10 bases are shared with TRBD1. Germline CDR1 is SGHDT and CDR2 is YYEEEE. The CDR3 has 16 amino acids. Trimming at V came to 0 bases and at J to 6 bases, leaving 8 bases not matched to a gene. The CDR3 DNA is TGTGCCAGCAGCTTGGAGCTGACAGGGGGCTACGATGGCTACACCTTC. Its translation is CASSLELTGGYDGYTF.

The chain couples TRBV4-2 to TRBJ2-3, with 8 bases aligning to TRBD2. V shed 4 bases, J shed 3 bases, and the junction held 9 bases outside the gene matches. CDR1 and CDR2 (germline): LGHNA, YNFKEQ. This CDR3 has 16 residues. CDR3 bases: TGTGCCAGCAGCCTGGGAAGCGGGAGTGGAACAGATACGCAGTATTTT. This codes for CASSLGSGSGTDTQYF.

The chain joins TRBV6-5 to TRBJ1-2; D gene unclear. The CDR3 consists of 13 residues. Trimming pared 5 bases from V and 5 bases from J, leaving 12 bases between. Per the germline V gene, CDR1 is MNHEY and CDR2 is SVGAGI. CDR3 in amino acids: CASSAEGPYGYTF. CDR3 sequence (DNA): TGTGCCAGCAGTGCAGAGGGCCCGTATGGCTACACCTTC.

The rearrangement joins TRBV30 to TRBJ1-2; tentatively, D is TRBD1 (5 bases). Deletions cut 1 base from V and 6 bases from J, with 9 bases between. Germline V CDR1 and CDR2: GTSNPN, SVGIG (reference sequence). The length of the CDR3 is 12 residues. The CDR3 region has the DNA TGTGCCTGGAGTGGGGGCGCGGATGGCTACACCTTC. Its translation is CAWSGGADGYTF.

The J gene is TRBJ2-2, the V gene TRBV19; D may be TRBD1 (6 bases). With 0 bases removed from V and 7 bases from J, the gap between germline ends came to 6 bases. This CDR3 contains 13 residues. CDR1 is LNHDA, CDR2 SQIVND, per germline (reference sequence). The CDR3 coding sequence is TGTGCCAGTAGTATAGAAGGGGGCGGGGAGCTGTTTTTT. It encodes CASSIEGGGELFF. The whole variable domain, filled in from reference TRBV19 and TRBJ2-2, reads DGGITQSPKYLFRKEGQNVTLSCEQNLNHDAMYWYRQDPGQGLRLIYYSQIVNDFQKGDIAEGYSVSREKKESFPLTVTSAQKNPTAFYLCASSIEGGGELFFGEGSRLTVL.

The gene calls are TRBV10-2 and TRBJ2-7; D is perhaps TRBD1 (6 bases). V lost 3 bases and J lost 1, with 10 bases in between. The CDR3 spans 14 residues. The germline V gene encodes CDR1 WSHSY and CDR2 SAAADI. CDR3 residues: CASSDPGQSYEQYF. The DNA of the CDR3 is TGCGCCAGCAGTGATCCGGGACAATCCTACGAGCAGTACTTC.

The genes are TRBV7-8 and TRBJ2-3; a weak D match, TRBD1 (5 bases). The CDR3 runs to 16 residues. Germline V gives CDR1 SGHVS, CDR2 FQNEAQ. The V end lost 3 bases, the J end lost 1 base, and 14 bases lay between the germline ends. CDR3 sequence (DNA): TGTGCCAGCAGCTTCGTAATGGTAGGGGGCACAGATACGCAGTATTTT. As protein: CASSFVMVGGTDTQYF.

V and J are TRBV27 and TRBJ2-7, with TRBD2 as a possible D gene (6 bases). Trimming cost V 5 bases and J 2 bases, with 19 bases left between them. Germline V gene data show CDR1 as MNHEY and CDR2 as SMNVEV (reference sequence). The CDR3 runs 16 residues. The CDR3 is CASSPTPPGVTYEQYF. As DNA, the CDR3 is TGTGCCAGCAGTCCAACCCCCCCGGGGGTTACCTACGAGCAGTACTTC.

The chain carries TRBV14 and TRBJ1-4; D ambiguous. V lost 2 bases, J lost 4 bases, and 8 bases lay in between. Germline V gives CDR1 SGHDN, CDR2 FVKESK. This CDR3 has 14 residues. The CDR3 bases are TGTGCCAGCAGCCAATTAACAGTTAATGAAAAACTGTTTTTT. Its translation is CASSQLTVNEKLFF.

The chain recombines TRBV2 with TRBJ2-1; 8 bases line up with TRBD1. The length of the CDR3 is 15 residues. J gave up 9 bases and V 7 bases, and 14 bases lay outside the gene matches. From germline, CDR1 is SNHLY and CDR2 FYNNEI. CDR3 sequence: CASTLMDRDWVEQFF. As DNA, the CDR3 is TGTGCCAGCACTCTTATGGACAGGGATTGGGTTGAGCAGTTCTTC.

The J gene is TRBJ2-5, the V gene TRBV7-8; possibly TRBD1 for D (5 bases). CDR3 length: 14 amino acids. V was shortened by 2 bases and J by 5 bases, with 12 bases between the two germline ends. In germline, CDR1 is SGHVS, CDR2 FQNEAQ. Here the CDR3 DNA reads TGTGCCAGCAGCTTAATTCCAGGGCATGAGACCCAGTACTTC. Translating it yields CASSLIPGHETQYF.

This chain links TRBV19 with TRBJ1-1, with 7 bases that match TRBD1. Germline V gene sequence: CDR1 LNHDA, CDR2 SQIVND (reference sequence). CDR3 length: 12 amino acids. After removal of 7 bases from V and 14 bases from J, the junction contained 13 bases not matched to a gene. CDR3 sequence reads: CASMARQGRVFF. CDR3 DNA sequence: TGTGCCAGTATGGCACGACAGGGACGTGTGTTCTTT. The full variable domain, in which reference TRBV19 and TRBJ1-1 provide the parts outside the CDR3, is DGGITQSPKYLFRKEGQNVTLSCEQNLNHDAMYWYRQDPGQGLRLIYYSQIVNDFQKGDIAEGYSVSREKKESFPLTVTSAQKNPTAFYLCASMARQGRVFFGQGTRLTVV.

The chain joins TRBV7-7 to TRBJ1-2; D is perhaps TRBD1 (5 bases). Germline V CDR1 and CDR2: SSHAT, FNYEAQ (reference sequence). This CDR3 has 15 amino acids. Trimming took off 6 bases at V and 3 bases at J, with 17 bases between the two ends. CDR3 in amino acids: CASSLLRSGYYGYTF. The CDR3 nucleotides read TGTGCCAGCAGTTTACTGCGTTCAGGGTACTATGGCTACACCTTC.

This clone has only one observation. The CDR3, as DNA: TGTGCCAGCAGTGTCCAGGCTAGCGGAACTAGCACAGATACGCAGTATTTT. Translating it yields CASSVQASGTSTDTQYF. V and J are TRBV6-1 and TRBJ2-3; 7 bases line up with TRBD2. This CDR3 is built from 17 residues. Germline lookup yields CDR1 MNHNS and CDR2 SASEGT. The V gene end was trimmed by 4 bases and the J gene end by 0 bases; junction bases not matched to a gene: 10.

The V gene is TRBV7-9, the J gene TRBJ2-3; no definite D call. The CDR3 totals 14 residues. V was clipped by 6 bases and J by 3 bases, with 13 bases between them. Germline values: CDR1 SEHNR, CDR2 FQNEAQ (reference sequence). The CDR3 sequence is CASRVTGGTDTQYF. For the CDR3, the DNA is TGTGCCAGCAGAGTCACCGGTGGTACAGATACGCAGTATTTT.

The rearrangement uses TRBV28 and TRBJ1-3; maybe TRBD1 (5 bases). This CDR3 has 16 residues. CDR1 and CDR2 (germline): MDHEN, SYDVKM. The germline V and J ends were trimmed by 7 bases and 0 bases, with 16 bases remaining between them. The CDR3 sequence: CASTPSEGISGNTIYF. The CDR3 DNA sequence: TGTGCCAGCACCCCCTCGGAGGGGATCTCTGGAAACACCATATATTTT.

The V call is TRBV7-8, the J call TRBJ2-2; 12 bases are shared with TRBD1. The CDR3 loop spans 16 amino acids. The J segment lost 7 bases and the V segment lost 2 bases, leaving 5 bases of the junction unmatched. Germline CDR1 reads SGHVS; CDR2 reads FQNEAQ. Here the CDR3 DNA reads TGTGCCAGCAGCTTAACGGGACAGGGGGCGGGCGGGGAGCTGTTTTTT. Translated, it gives CASSLTGQGAGGELFF.

V usage is TRBV5-1 and J usage is TRBJ1-1, with TRBD1 matching over 8 bases. Germline V gene sequence: CDR1 SGHRS, CDR2 YFSETQ. This CDR3 is built from 15 residues. J gave up 7 bases and V 4 bases, and 12 bases lay outside the gene matches. CDR3 coding DNA: TGCGCCAGCAGCGGCGGACAGGGAATCGTGGATGAAGCTTTCTTT. Encoded protein: CASSGGQGIVDEAFF.

The genes are TRBV4-2 and TRBJ2-1, with D possibly matching TRBD2 (5 bases). This CDR3 contains 16 residues. Trimming left V 1 base short and J 0 bases short, with 10 bases between. CDR1 and CDR2 (germline): LGHNA, YNFKEQ. The CDR3: CASSQAAGRSYNEQFF. CDR3 DNA sequence: TGTGCCAGCAGCCAAGCCGCGGGCCGCTCCTACAATGAGCAGTTCTTC.

This chain links TRBV30 with TRBJ2-7; 8 bases are a match to TRBD2. The trim removed 8 bases at V and 0 bases at J, leaving 6 bases unmatched. The CDR3 contains 13 residues. Germline V lookup: CDR1 GTSNPN, CDR2 SVGIG (reference sequence). CDR3 nucleotides: TGTGCCCGGGGGGGTGCTAGCTCCTACGAGCAGTACTTC. It is translated as CARGGASSYEQYF.

This clone has just one count. This chain joins TRBV11-2 and TRBJ2-7; D remains ambiguous. Per germline, CDR1 SGHAT and CDR2 FQNNGV. The CDR3 length is 11 residues. With 3 bases removed from V and 3 bases from J, the gap between germline ends came to 3 bases. CDR3 sequence reads: CASSFIYEQYF. The CDR3 bases are TGTGCCAGCAGCTTTATCTACGAGCAGTACTTC. The full variable domain, its missing parts supplied by reference TRBV11-2 and TRBJ2-7, is EAGVAQSPRYKIIEKRQSVAFWCNPISGHATLYWYQQILGQGPKLLIQFQNNGVVDDSQLPKDRFSAERLKGVDSTLKIQPAKLEDSAVYLCASSFIYEQYFGPGTRLTVT.

This rearrangement joins TRBV5-4 to TRBJ2-5; 11 bases map to TRBD2. CDR1 is SGHNT, CDR2 YYREEE, per germline (reference sequence). The CDR3 runs to 16 residues. Trimming cost V 0 bases and J 5 bases; bases outside gene matches: 6. This chain's CDR3 is CASSLEVAGGGETQYF. CDR3 nucleotide sequence: TGTGCCAGCAGCTTGGAAGTAGCGGGAGGGGGGGAGACCCAGTACTTC. The full variable domain, in which reference TRBV5-4 and TRBJ2-5 provide the parts outside the CDR3, is ETGVTQSPTHLIKTRGQQVTLRCSSQSGHNTVSWYQQALGQGPQFIFQYYREEENGRGNFPPRFSGLQFPNYSSELNVNALELDDSALYLCASSLEVAGGGETQYFGPGTRLLVL.

This chain links TRBV11-3 with TRBJ2-2, with unresolved D. The ends were cut back, 1 base at V and 9 bases at J, with 9 bases in the middle. Germline values: CDR1 SGHNT, CDR2 YENEEA. The CDR3 is made up of 13 amino acids. The CDR3 DNA reads as TGTGCCAGCAGCTTAGCCAGCGCCCGGGAGCTGTTTTTT. Translated, it gives CASSLASARELFF.

The V gene is TRBV2, the J gene TRBJ2-3; D perhaps matches TRBD1 (5 bases). This CDR3 is 13 amino acids long. Germline CDR1 reads SNHLY; CDR2 reads FYNNEI. The V end lost 3 bases, the J end lost 2 bases, and 6 bases lay between the germline ends. The CDR3: CASSEGPTDTQYF. The CDR3 bases are TGTGCCAGCAGTGAGGGGCCCACAGATACGCAGTATTTT.

The rearrangement uses TRBV6-6 and TRBJ1-2; TRBD1 matches at 12 bases. Germline V lookup: CDR1 MNHNY, CDR2 SVGAGI (reference sequence). This CDR3 comprises 16 residues. With 6 bases clipped from V and 6 bases from J, the junction kept 11 bases outside the gene matches. CDR3: CASRSLMGQGADGYTF. The CDR3 bases are TGTGCCAGCAGATCCTTAATGGGACAGGGGGCAGATGGCTACACCTTC.